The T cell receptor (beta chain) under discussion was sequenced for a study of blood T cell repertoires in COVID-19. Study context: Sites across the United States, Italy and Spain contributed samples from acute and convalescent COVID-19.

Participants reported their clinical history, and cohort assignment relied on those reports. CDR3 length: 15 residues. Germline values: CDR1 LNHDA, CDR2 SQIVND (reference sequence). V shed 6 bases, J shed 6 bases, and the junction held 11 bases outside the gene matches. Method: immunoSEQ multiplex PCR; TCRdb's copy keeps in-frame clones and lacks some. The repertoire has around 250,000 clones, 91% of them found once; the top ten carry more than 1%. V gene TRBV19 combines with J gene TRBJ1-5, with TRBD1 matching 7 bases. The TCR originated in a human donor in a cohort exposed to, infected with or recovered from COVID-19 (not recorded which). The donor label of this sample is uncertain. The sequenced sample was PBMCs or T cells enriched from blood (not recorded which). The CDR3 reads CASSLTGTVGQPQHF. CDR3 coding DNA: TGTGCCAGTAGCCTAACCGGGACAGTCGGTCAGCCCCAGCATTTT.